The present entry profiles one T cell receptor beta chain with its context. The antigen is not known. The junction differs from germline at one of its ends, possibly a read error. The time point is: cycle 4 day 1 (C4D1), after 6 weeks of nivolumab. All trial patients relapsed after autologous stem cell transplantation. The method was immunoSEQ multiplex PCR; TCRdb's version includes in-frame clones alone and lacks a portion of them. The data show about 47,000 clones, 80% seen once. The sample is drawn from a study of PD-1 blockade in classical Hodgkin lymphoma. In the study overall: Each patient was given nivolumab 3 mg/kg through a vein every 2 weeks. Study-wide points: Relapsed/refractory patients reportedly had lower baseline diversity than newly diagnosed patients. The baseline diversity of complete responders showed similarity to that of newly diagnosed patients.

CDR3 size: 16 residues. CDR1 and CDR2 (germline): MGHRA, YSYEKL. The sequencing used peripheral blood mononuclear cells (PBMCs), collected before the fourth cycle of nivolumab. The receptor was isolated from a human donor with classical Hodgkin lymphoma. J is TRBJ1-1 and V is TRBV4-1; 9 bases map to TRBD1. CDR3 in amino acids: CASSQDPGQGNTEAFF. In nucleotides, the CDR3 is TGTGCCAGCAGCCAAGATCCGGGACAGGGGAACACTGAAGCTTTCTTT.